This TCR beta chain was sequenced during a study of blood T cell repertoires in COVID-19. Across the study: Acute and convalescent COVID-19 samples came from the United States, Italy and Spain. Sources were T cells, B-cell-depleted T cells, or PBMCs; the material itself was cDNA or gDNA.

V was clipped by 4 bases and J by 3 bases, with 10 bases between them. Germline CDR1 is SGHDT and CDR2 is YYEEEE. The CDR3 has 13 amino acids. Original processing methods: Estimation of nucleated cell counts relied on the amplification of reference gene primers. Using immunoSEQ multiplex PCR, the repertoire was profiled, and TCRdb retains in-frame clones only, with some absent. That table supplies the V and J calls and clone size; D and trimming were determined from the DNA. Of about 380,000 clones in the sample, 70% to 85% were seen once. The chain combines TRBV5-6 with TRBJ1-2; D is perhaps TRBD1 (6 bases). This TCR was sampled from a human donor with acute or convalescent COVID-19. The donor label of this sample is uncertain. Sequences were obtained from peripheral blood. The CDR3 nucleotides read TGTGCCAGCAGCCTTCGACAGGACTATGGCTACACCTTC. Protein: CASSLRQDYGYTF.